The entry that follows covers one TCR beta chain sequence. Its matching antigen is unknown. The source of the sample is a study of T cell responses to AZD1222 COVID-19 vaccine. Study-wide points: The donors showed a predominance of white British ancestry and of females, with possible underestimation of clonal diversity.

TCRdb's table, derived via immunoSEQ multiplex PCR, lists solely in-frame clones and lacks some. The sample includes about 110,000 clones, 88% of them seen just once. CDR3 length: 16 amino acids. Looked up from germline, CDR1 is LGHNA and CDR2 is YNFKEQ. V was pared by 1 base and J by 1 base, with 4 bases of the junction left unmatched. This specimen was peripheral blood, taken on day 0 of AZD1222 vaccination. The receptor's source is an adult in good health. The chain recombines TRBV4-2 with TRBJ1-3; 7 bases match TRBD1. The CDR3 spells CASSQASTGSGNTIYF. The CDR3 bases are TGTGCCAGCAGCCAAGCCTCGACAGGGTCTGGAAACACCATATATTTT.